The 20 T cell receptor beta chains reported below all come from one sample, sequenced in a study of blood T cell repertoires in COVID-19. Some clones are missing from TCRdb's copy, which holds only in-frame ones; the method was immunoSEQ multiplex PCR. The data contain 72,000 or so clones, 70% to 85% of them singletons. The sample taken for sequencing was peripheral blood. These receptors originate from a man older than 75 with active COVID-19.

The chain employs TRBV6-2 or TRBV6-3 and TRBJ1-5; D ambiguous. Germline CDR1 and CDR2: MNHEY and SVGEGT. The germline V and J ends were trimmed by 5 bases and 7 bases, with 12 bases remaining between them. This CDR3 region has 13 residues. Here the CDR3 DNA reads TGTGCCAGCAGTCGTCAGGCGAAGCAGCCCCAGCATTTT. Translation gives CASSRQAKQPQHF.

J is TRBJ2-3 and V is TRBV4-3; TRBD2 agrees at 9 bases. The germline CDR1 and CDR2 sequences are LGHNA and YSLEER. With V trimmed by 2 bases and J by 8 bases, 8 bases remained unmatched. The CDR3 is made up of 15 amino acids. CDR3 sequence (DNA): TGCGCCAGCAGCCAAACTAGCGGGTGGGAGGTTACGCAGTATTTT. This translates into CASSQTSGWEVTQYF.

CDR3 in DNA: TGTGCCAGTAGTAGCAACGGGGACAGATTCTACGAGCAGTACTTC. Translation gives CASSSNGDRFYEQYF. V is TRBV19 and J is TRBJ2-7; 7 nucleotides agree with TRBD1. The CDR3 is made up of 15 amino acids. Germline V gene sequence: CDR1 LNHDA, CDR2 SQIVND (reference sequence). Trimming cost V 4 bases and J 3 bases; bases outside gene matches: 9.

The CDR3 loop is CASSPTGSNIETQYF. Written as DNA, the CDR3 is TGTGCCAGCTCCCCGACAGGGAGTAATATAGAGACCCAGTACTTC. The chain is built from TRBV19 and TRBJ2-5, with 7 bases matching TRBD1. This CDR3 region has 15 residues. The V and J ends lost 9 bases and 4 bases, in that order; junction bases with no gene match: 14. Germline lookup yields CDR1 LNHDA and CDR2 SQIVND (reference sequence).

This chain's CDR3 is CASSQDPASARPNIQYF. The CDR3 DNA reads as TGCGCCAGCAGCCAAGATCCGGCTAGCGCAAGACCTAACATTCAGTACTTC. V usage is TRBV4-3 and J usage is TRBJ2-4; TRBD2 is a possible D gene (6 bases). The CDR3 is made up of 17 amino acids. Per germline, CDR1 LGHNA and CDR2 YSLEER. V lost 0 bases to trimming and J lost 7 bases, with 19 bases between them.

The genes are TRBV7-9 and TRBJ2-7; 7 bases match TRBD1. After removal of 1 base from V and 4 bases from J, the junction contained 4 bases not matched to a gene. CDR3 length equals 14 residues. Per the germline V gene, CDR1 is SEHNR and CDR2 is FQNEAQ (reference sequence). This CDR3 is CASSLGTGRYEQYF. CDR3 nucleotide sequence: TGTGCCAGCAGCTTAGGGACAGGCCGGTACGAGCAGTACTTC.

This chain's CDR3 is CASSFQGQGAETQYF. In nucleotides, the CDR3 is TGTGCCAGCAGCTTCCAAGGACAGGGGGCAGAGACCCAGTACTTC. The chain links TRBV5-8 to TRBJ2-5; 11 bases fit TRBD1. This CDR3 is built from 15 residues. Unmatched junction bases numbered 4, after V lost 2 bases and J lost 4 bases. Germline-derived CDR1 and CDR2 are SGHTS and YDEGEE.

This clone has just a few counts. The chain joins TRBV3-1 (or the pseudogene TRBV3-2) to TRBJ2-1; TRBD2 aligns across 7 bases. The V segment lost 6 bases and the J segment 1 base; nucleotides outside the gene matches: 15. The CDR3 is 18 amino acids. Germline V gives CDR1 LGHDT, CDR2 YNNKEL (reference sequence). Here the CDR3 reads CASSLRDYTPRSYNEQFF. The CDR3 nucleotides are TGTGCCAGCAGTCTCCGGGACTACACCCCGCGGTCCTACAATGAGCAGTTCTTC.

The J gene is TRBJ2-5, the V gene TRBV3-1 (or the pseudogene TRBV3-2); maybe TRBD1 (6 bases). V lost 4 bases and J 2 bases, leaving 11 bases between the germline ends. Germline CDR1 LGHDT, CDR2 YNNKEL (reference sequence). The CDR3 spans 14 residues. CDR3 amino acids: CASSLSTGQETQYF. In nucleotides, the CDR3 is TGTGCCAGCAGCCTATCGACAGGACAAGAGACCCAGTACTTC.

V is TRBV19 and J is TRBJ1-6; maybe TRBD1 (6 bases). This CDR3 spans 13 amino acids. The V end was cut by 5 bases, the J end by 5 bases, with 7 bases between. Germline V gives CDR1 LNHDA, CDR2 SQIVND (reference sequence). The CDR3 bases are TGTGCCAGTAGTCGACAGGATAATTCACCCCTCCACTTT. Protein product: CASSRQDNSPLHF.

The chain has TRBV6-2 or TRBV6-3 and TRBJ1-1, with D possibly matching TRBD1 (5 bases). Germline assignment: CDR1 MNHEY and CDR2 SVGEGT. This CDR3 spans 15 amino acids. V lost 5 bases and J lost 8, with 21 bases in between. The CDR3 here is CASSPRQKPTLEAFF. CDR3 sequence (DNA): TGTGCCAGCAGTCCAAGACAGAAGCCTACCCTGGAAGCTTTCTTT.

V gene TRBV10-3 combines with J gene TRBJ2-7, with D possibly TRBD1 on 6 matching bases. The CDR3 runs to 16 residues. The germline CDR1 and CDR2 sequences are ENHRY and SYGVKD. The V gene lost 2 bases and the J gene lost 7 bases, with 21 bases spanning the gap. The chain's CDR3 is CAISEPPTTGLREQYF. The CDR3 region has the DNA TGTGCCATCAGTGAGCCCCCCACAACAGGGTTGAGGGAGCAGTACTTC.

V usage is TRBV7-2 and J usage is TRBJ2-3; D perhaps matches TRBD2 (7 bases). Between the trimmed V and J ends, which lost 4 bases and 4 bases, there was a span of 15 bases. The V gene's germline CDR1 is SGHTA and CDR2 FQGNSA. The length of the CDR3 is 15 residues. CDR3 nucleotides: TGTGCCAGCAGCTCACGGGGGGCGACCCCAGATACGCAGTATTTT. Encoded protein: CASSSRGATPDTQYF. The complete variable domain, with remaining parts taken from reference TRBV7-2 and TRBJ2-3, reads GAGVSQSPSNKVTEKGKDVELRCDPISGHTALYWYRQSLGQGLEFLIYFQGNSAPDKSGLPSDRFSAERTGGSVSTLTIQRTQQEDSAVYLCASSSRGATPDTQYFGPGTRLTVL.

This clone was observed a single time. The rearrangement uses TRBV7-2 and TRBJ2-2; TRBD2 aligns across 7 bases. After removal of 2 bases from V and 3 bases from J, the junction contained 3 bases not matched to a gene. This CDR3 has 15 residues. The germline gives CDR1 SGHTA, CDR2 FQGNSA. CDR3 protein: CASSLWAGDTGELFF. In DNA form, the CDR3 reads TGTGCCAGCAGCTTATGGGCGGGAGACACCGGGGAGCTGTTTTTT.

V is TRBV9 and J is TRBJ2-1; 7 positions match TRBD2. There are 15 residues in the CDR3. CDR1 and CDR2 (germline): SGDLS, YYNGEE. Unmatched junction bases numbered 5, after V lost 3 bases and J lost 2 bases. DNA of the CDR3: TGTGCCAGCAGCGGGGAGGGTAGGACCTACAATGAGCAGTTCTTC. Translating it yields CASSGEGRTYNEQFF.

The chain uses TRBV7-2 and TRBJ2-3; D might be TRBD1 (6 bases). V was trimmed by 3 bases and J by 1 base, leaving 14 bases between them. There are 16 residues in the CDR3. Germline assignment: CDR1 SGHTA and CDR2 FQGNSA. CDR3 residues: CASSFSQGTGTDTQYF. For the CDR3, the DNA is TGTGCCAGCAGCTTTAGTCAGGGGACGGGCACAGATACGCAGTATTTT.

The CDR3 region has the DNA TGCAGCGTTCTTCCACGTGATCAGCAGGGGGCTTTAGATGAGCAGTTCTTC. Translating it yields CSVLPRDQQGALDEQFF. J is TRBJ2-1 and V is TRBV29-1; 8 bases fit TRBD1. J lost 8 bases, V lost 5 bases, and 20 bases had no gene match. CDR3 length: 17 residues. Germline V gives CDR1 SQVTM, CDR2 ANQGSEA.

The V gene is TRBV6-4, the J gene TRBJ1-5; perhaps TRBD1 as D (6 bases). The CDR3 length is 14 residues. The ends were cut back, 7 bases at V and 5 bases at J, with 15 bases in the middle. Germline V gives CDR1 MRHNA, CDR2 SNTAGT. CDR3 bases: TGTGCCAGCACCGAAGATGGGGGCTATCAGCCCCAGCATTTT. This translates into CASTEDGGYQPQHF.

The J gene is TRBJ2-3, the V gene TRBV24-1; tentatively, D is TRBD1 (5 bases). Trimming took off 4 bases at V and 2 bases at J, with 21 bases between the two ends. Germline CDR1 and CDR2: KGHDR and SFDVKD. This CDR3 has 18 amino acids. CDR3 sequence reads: CATSEPTVDSLSTDTQYF. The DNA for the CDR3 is TGTGCCACCAGTGAACCGACCGTCGACAGTTTGTCCACAGATACGCAGTATTTT.

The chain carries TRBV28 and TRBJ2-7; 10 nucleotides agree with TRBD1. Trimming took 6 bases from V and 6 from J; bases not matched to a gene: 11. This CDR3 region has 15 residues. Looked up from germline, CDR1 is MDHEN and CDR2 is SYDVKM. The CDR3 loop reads CASSSAGTGAFEQYF. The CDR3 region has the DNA TGTGCCAGCAGCTCGGCCGGGACAGGGGCCTTCGAGCAGTACTTC. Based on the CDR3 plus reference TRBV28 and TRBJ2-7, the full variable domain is DVKVTQSSRYLVKRTGEKVFLECVQDMDHENMFWYRQDPGLGLRLIYFSYDVKMKEKGDIPEGYSVSREKKERFSLILESASTNQTSMYLCASSSAGTGAFEQYFGPGTRLTVT.